The TCR beta chain under discussion was sequenced for a study of T cell repertoires in ileal Crohn's disease. Study-wide context: At surgery, 30% to 40% of patients smoked, with median disease duration roughly 7.7 years. Points from the study as a whole: Clonality above 26.8% at surgery always came with endoscopic recurrence. Sorted CD8 T cells held more high-frequency clones than CD4.

A word on this clone: Its specificity is not known.

Sequenced by immunoSEQ multiplex PCR; TCRdb stores in-frame clones only, minus some. The sample has 3,500 to 4,500 clones, approximately 68% seen once. Adults with ileal or ileocolonic Crohn's disease and an indication for resection were eligible. Sequenced input: ileal tissue. This receptor was taken from an adult with Crohn's disease.

The CDR3 region is CAVRRGLAASTDTQYF. The CDR3 DNA reads as TGTGCCGTACGACGGGGACTAGCGGCTAGCACAGATACGCAGTATTTT. V usage is TRBV6-6 and J usage is TRBJ2-3; TRBD2 agrees at 11 bases. Trimming took 11 bases from V and 0 from J; bases not matched to a gene: 10. Germline CDR1 is MNHNY and CDR2 is SVGAGI (reference sequence). CDR3 length equals 16 residues.